Each of the 17 T cell receptor beta chains below was sequenced from the same sample in a study of spatial heterogeneity in lung cancer. A single record per CDR3 protein comes from TCRdb applying MiXCR to the 5' RACE reads. This sample has around 92,000 distinct CDR3 sequences, with approximately 12% found just once. As to time point: sample taken at primary tumor resection. The input material, whole RNA from tumor, nontumor lung or frozen PBMC, was sequenced unsorted. This sample comprised PBMCs, obtained at surgery. The receptors here all came from a male donor with early-stage non-small cell lung cancer.

V usage is TRBV5-5 and J usage is TRBJ2-1; D uncertain. The V gene lost 3 bases and the J gene lost 5 bases, with 12 bases spanning the gap. CDR3 length: 14 amino acids. Germline loops: CDR1 SGHKS, CDR2 YYEKEE (reference sequence). CDR3 in amino acids: CASSSGSVHNEQFF. The CDR3 nucleotides read TGTGCCAGCAGCTCCGGGTCTGTTCACAATGAGCAGTTCTTC.

The CDR3 nucleotides read TGTGCCAGCAGTGGGGGGGGCAATGAGCAGTTCTTC. Encoded protein: CASSGGGNEQFF. V gene TRBV28 combines with J gene TRBJ2-1, with TRBD2 matching 7 bases. Germline V gene sequence: CDR1 MDHEN, CDR2 SYDVKM. V trimming: 5 bases; J trimming: 6 bases; junction bases outside the gene matches: 1. The CDR3 loop spans 12 amino acids.

The V call is TRBV12-3 or TRBV12-4, the J call TRBJ1-4; 7 bases are shared with TRBD1. V shed 6 bases and J 8 bases; nucleotides not matched to a gene: 6. The CDR3 is 13 amino acids. The CDR3 DNA sequence: TGTGCCAGCAGCACCGGGACAGACGAAAAACTGTTTTTT. Translation gives CASSTGTDEKLFF.

This clonotype was picked up many times. The V call is TRBV4-2, the J call TRBJ2-6, with 10 bases that match TRBD2. Germline CDR1 LGHNA, CDR2 YNFKEQ. Losses at the gene ends were 0 bases for V and 4 bases for J; bases not matched to a gene: 18. The length of the CDR3 is 22 residues. CDR3: CASSQDLVAASGRLSGANVLTF. Here the CDR3 DNA reads TGTGCCAGCAGCCAAGATCTTGTTGCGGCTAGCGGGAGATTGAGCGGGGCCAACGTCCTGACTTTC.

This sequence joins TRBV29-1 and TRBJ2-3; no firm D call. Between the trimmed V and J ends, which lost 4 bases and 4 bases, there was a span of 9 bases. The CDR3 loop spans 12 amino acids. The germline V gene encodes CDR1 SQVTM and CDR2 ANQGSEA. CDR3 residues: CSVVNQSDTQYF. The CDR3 DNA reads as TGCAGCGTTGTAAACCAATCAGATACGCAGTATTTT.

This clonotype has a count of ten or more. The rearrangement joins TRBV20-1 to TRBJ1-5, with 7 bases lining up with TRBD1. Germline CDR1 is DFQATT and CDR2 is SNEGSKA (reference sequence). The J segment lost 7 bases and the V segment lost 3 bases, leaving 6 bases of the junction unmatched. This CDR3 spans 13 amino acids. CDR3 amino acids: CSASEGAGQPQHF. CDR3 DNA sequence: TGCAGTGCTAGTGAGGGGGCAGGGCAGCCCCAGCATTTT.

This clonotype has only a few counts. This chain joins TRBV6-1 and TRBJ2-5; no firm D call. The CDR3 length is 14 residues. With 4 bases removed from V and 2 bases from J, the gap between germline ends came to 11 bases. Germline assignment: CDR1 MNHNS and CDR2 SASEGT. The CDR3 DNA is TGTGCCAGCAGTGCTGCGAATGTTCAAGAGACCCAGTACTTC. This gives the protein CASSAANVQETQYF.

This clonotype occurred many times. The J gene is TRBJ1-6, the V gene TRBV6-5; D is unresolved. V shed 5 bases and J shed 10 bases, with 15 bases lying between them. The CDR3 is made up of 14 amino acids. The germline V gene encodes CDR1 MNHEY and CDR2 SVGAGI. This chain's CDR3 is CASSTGRDGSPLHF. The CDR3 DNA sequence: TGTGCCAGCAGTACGGGGAGGGATGGCTCACCCCTCCACTTT.

The rearrangement links TRBV6-5 to TRBJ2-5; the match to TRBD1 covers 7 bases. V was clipped by 4 bases and J by 5 bases; unmatched bases: 10. Germline CDR1 and CDR2: MNHEY and SVGAGI. This CDR3 comprises 15 residues. CDR3: CASSLLTGSWETQYF. The CDR3 DNA sequence: TGTGCCAGCAGTTTGCTGACAGGGTCATGGGAGACCCAGTACTTC.

This clonotype has at least ten counts. The V gene is TRBV12-3 or TRBV12-4, the J gene TRBJ2-5, with 10 bases lining up with TRBD2. The CDR3 sequence is 16 residues long. With V trimmed by 6 bases and J by 1 base, 8 bases remained unmatched. CDR3 loop: CASSPTSGVLQETQYF. DNA for the CDR3: TGTGCCAGCAGCCCTACTAGCGGGGTCCTCCAAGAGACCCAGTACTTC.

The V gene is TRBV20-1, the J gene TRBJ2-1; no clear D. The CDR3 consists of 13 residues. CDR1 and CDR2 from the germline V gene are DFQATT and SNEGSKA (reference sequence). Trimming pared 3 bases from V and 8 bases from J, leaving 14 bases between. The CDR3 DNA reads TGCAGTGCTAGCCCCCCCCCGGTGGATGAGCAGTTCTTC. It is translated as CSASPPPVDEQFF.

This rearrangement joins TRBV6-2 or TRBV6-3 to TRBJ1-1; D possibly corresponds to TRBD1 (5 bases). CDR3 length: 13 residues. Germline V gene lookup returns CDR1 MNHEY and CDR2 SVGEGT. Trimming left V 2 bases short and J 5 bases short, with 9 bases between. The CDR3 loop reads CASSYNAGTEAFF. CDR3 nucleotide sequence: TGTGCCAGCAGTTACAATGCAGGGACTGAAGCTTTCTTT.

On this clonotype: Germline and junction disagree at one end, which may indicate a read error. The rearrangement links TRBV19 to TRBJ2-1, with D maybe TRBD1 (6 bases). The CDR3 spans 14 residues. The germline gives CDR1 LNHDA, CDR2 SQIVND (reference sequence). CDR3 amino acids: CASSPSGTGTILVF. The CDR3 region has the DNA TGTGCCAGTAGTCCCTCAGGAACCGGGACAATCTTGGTCTTC.

This clonotype appeared a few times. The V call is TRBV2, the J call TRBJ1-1; 8 bases align to TRBD1. The ends lost 4 bases at V and 4 bases at J; junction bases unmatched: 8. This CDR3 has 15 residues. Germline V lookup: CDR1 SNHLY, CDR2 FYNNEI. CDR3 region: CASSGTGGFGTEAFF. Written as DNA, the CDR3 is TGTGCCAGCAGTGGCACAGGGGGATTTGGCACTGAAGCTTTCTTT.

V is TRBV28 and J is TRBJ2-1; D is ambiguous. Per germline, CDR1 MDHEN and CDR2 SYDVKM. V dropped 3 bases and J dropped 12 bases, with 18 bases sitting between them. The CDR3 covers 14 residues. This chain's CDR3 is CASSFSALSSGQFF. The CDR3 DNA is TGTGCCAGCAGTTTCTCGGCTCTATCCAGTGGGCAGTTCTTC.

This clonotype occurred many times. J is TRBJ2-1 and V is TRBV20-1; 9 nucleotides agree with TRBD2. After removal of 3 bases from V and 9 bases from J, the junction contained 6 bases not matched to a gene. Germline loops: CDR1 DFQATT, CDR2 SNEGSKA (reference sequence). This CDR3 region has 13 residues. CDR3 sequence: CSARGSGRGEQFF. The CDR3 DNA reads TGCAGTGCTAGGGGTAGCGGGAGAGGTGAGCAGTTCTTC.

This clonotype was detected ten times or more. The chain joins TRBV7-9 to TRBJ1-1; no definite D call. This CDR3 region has 13 residues. Trimming left V 5 bases short and J 1 base short, with 8 bases between. In germline, CDR1 is SEHNR, CDR2 FQNEAQ (reference sequence). This CDR3 reads CASSLEGNTEAFF. DNA for the CDR3: TGTGCCAGCAGCCTGGAAGGGAACACTGAAGCTTTCTTT.